This is a list of T cell receptor beta chains from one sample in a study of T cells in Graves' hyperthyroidism and ophthalmopathy. Each CDR3 protein is one row after TCRdb ran MiXCR on the multiplex PCR reads. The sample carries some 700,000 distinct CDR3 sequences, 17% recorded once. Sequenced: blood. The origin of the receptors is a man aged 50 or older with Graves' hyperthyroidism. The CDR3 runs from the conserved cysteine through the conserved F or W. Fields, in order: V gene, J gene, CDR3 protein.

V gene: TRBV7-9
J gene: TRBJ2-7
CDR3 protein: CASSSKGLAGIPGSYEQYF

V gene: TRBV28
J gene: TRBJ1-2
CDR3 protein: CASSFPGTGRDYGYTF

V gene: TRBV6-1
J gene: TRBJ2-1
CDR3 protein: CASSITGTGSGEQFF

V gene: TRBV20-1
J gene: TRBJ2-5
CDR3 protein: CSARDGISGKETQYF

V gene: TRBV2
J gene: TRBJ1-2
CDR3 protein: CASSLREGGGYTF

V gene: TRBV2
J gene: TRBJ2-2
CDR3 protein: CASSEASGRADGELFF

V gene: TRBV30
J gene: TRBJ2-1
CDR3 protein: CAWSRGLAVNEQFF

V gene: TRBV7-8
J gene: TRBJ2-2
CDR3 protein: CASSLELLGESGELFF

V gene: TRBV2
J gene: TRBJ1-1
CDR3 protein: CASSEAEGGTEAFF

V gene: TRBV12-3/TRBV12-4
J gene: TRBJ1-3
CDR3 protein: CASSLGQGFDTIYF

V gene: TRBV4-1
J gene: TRBJ2-1
CDR3 protein: CASSLTGLAFEQFF

V gene: TRBV4-1
J gene: TRBJ2-1
CDR3 protein: CASSQVGGAYNEQVF

V gene: TRBV3-1
J gene: TRBJ2-5
CDR3 protein: CASSRLTSGRGQYF

V gene: TRBV7-2
J gene: TRBJ1-4
CDR3 protein: CASSSDRDEKLFF

V gene: TRBV12-3/TRBV12-4
J gene: TRBJ2-1
CDR3 protein: CASTSGTDNEQFF

V gene: TRBV19
J gene: TRBJ1-5
CDR3 protein: CASSIAAVYQPQHF

V gene: TRBV5-1
J gene: TRBJ2-3
CDR3 protein: CASSFGQGGTDTQYF

V gene: TRBV6-5
J gene: TRBJ2-1
CDR3 protein: CASSYLGKSYNEQFF

V gene: TRBV5-1
J gene: TRBJ2-5
CDR3 protein: CASRGTIASGETQYF

V gene: TRBV5-1
J gene: TRBJ2-1
CDR3 protein: CASSLGGVNNEQFF

V gene: TRBV11-2
J gene: TRBJ2-7
CDR3 protein: CASSWDGPYEQYF

V gene: TRBV29-1
J gene: TRBJ1-2
CDR3 protein: CSVEGGEGQTKTTNYGYTF

V gene: TRBV7-3
J gene: TRBJ2-3
CDR3 protein: CASSSKTSTDTQYF

V gene: TRBV7-8
J gene: TRBJ2-4
CDR3 protein: CASSPRLRRPGMAKNIQYF

V gene: TRBV2
J gene: TRBJ2-6
CDR3 protein: CASNIRGGANVLTF

V gene: TRBV7-3
J gene: TRBJ2-5
CDR3 protein: CASSLGSRGGETQYF

V gene: TRBV12-3/TRBV12-4
J gene: TRBJ1-4
CDR3 protein: CASSLGGVDEKLFF

V gene: TRBV28
J gene: TRBJ2-1
CDR3 protein: CASSSPTGTSGYWYNEQFF